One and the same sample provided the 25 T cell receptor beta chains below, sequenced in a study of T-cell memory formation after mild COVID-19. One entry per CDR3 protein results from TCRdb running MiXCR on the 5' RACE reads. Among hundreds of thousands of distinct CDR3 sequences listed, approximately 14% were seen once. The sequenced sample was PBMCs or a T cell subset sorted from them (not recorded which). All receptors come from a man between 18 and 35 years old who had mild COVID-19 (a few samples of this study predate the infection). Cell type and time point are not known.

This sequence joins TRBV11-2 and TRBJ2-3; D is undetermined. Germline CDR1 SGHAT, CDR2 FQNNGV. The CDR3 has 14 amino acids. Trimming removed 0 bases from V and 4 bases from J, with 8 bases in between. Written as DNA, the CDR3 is TGTGCCAGCAGCTTAGACGATTGGTCAGATACGCAGTATTTT. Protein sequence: CASSLDDWSDTQYF.

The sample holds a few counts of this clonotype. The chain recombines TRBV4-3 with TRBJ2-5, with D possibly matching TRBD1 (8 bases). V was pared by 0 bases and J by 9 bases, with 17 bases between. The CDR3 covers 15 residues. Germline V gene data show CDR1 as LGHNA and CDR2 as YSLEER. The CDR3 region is CASSQELTGGRAQYF. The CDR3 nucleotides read TGCGCCAGCAGCCAAGAGCTTACAGGGGGGAGGGCCCAGTACTTC.

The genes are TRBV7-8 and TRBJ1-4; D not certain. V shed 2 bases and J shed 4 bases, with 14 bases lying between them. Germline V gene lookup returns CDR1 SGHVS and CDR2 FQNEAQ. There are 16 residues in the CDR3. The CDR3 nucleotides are TGTGCCAGCAGCTTAACCCGGTACGGCCATAATGAAAAACTGTTTTTT. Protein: CASSLTRYGHNEKLFF.

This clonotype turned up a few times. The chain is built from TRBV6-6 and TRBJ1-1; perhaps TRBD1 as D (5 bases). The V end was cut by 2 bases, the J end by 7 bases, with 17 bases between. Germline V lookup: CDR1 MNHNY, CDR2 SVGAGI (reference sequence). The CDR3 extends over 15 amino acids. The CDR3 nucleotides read TGTGCCAGCAGTTACCCGACCTGGGGGGGGAATGAAGCTTTCTTT. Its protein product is CASSYPTWGGNEAFF.

In DNA form, the CDR3 reads TGTGCCATCAGTGAGGGAGGGAGCAGGCCGGGCGCCTACGAGCAGTACTTC. Protein sequence: CAISEGGSRPGAYEQYF. The chain has TRBV10-3 and TRBJ2-7, with D possibly matching TRBD2 (6 bases). From germline, CDR1 is ENHRY and CDR2 SYGVKD. CDR3 length equals 17 residues. Trimming took 2 bases from V and 2 from J, leaving 19 bases between them.

CDR3 sequence: CASGLGQGTDTQYF. In nucleotides, the CDR3 is TGTGCTAGTGGTTTGGGACAGGGCACAGATACGCAGTATTTT. The V and J genes are TRBV12-5 and TRBJ2-3, with D tentatively TRBD1 (6 bases). CDR3 size: 14 residues. V lost 1 base and J lost 1, with 6 bases in between. Germline V gene data show CDR1 as LGHNT and CDR2 as FRNRAP.

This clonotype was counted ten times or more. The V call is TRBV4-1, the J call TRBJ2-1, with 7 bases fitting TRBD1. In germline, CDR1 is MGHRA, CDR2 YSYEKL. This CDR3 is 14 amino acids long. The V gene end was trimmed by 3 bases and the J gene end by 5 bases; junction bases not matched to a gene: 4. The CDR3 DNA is TGCGCCAGCAGCCACGACAGGGCCGACAATGAGCAGTTCTTC. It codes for CASSHDRADNEQFF.

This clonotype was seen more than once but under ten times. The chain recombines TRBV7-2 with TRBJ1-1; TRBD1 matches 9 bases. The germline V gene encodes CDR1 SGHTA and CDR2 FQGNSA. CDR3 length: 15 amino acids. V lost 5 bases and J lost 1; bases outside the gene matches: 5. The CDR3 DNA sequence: TGTGCCAGCAGCGGACAGGGGAGCGCGAACACTGAAGCTTTCTTT. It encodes CASSGQGSANTEAFF.

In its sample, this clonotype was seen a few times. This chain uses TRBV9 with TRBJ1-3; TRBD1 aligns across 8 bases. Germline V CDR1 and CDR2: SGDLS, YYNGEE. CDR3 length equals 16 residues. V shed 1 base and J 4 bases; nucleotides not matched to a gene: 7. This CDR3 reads CASSVRTGRGGNTIYF. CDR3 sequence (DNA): TGTGCCAGCAGCGTACGGACAGGGCGAGGGGGAAACACCATATATTTT.

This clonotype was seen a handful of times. This CDR3 is CATSPGSFISNTGELFF. CDR3 nucleotide sequence: TGTGCCACCAGTCCGGGGTCATTCATTTCGAACACCGGGGAGCTGTTTTTT. This chain joins TRBV24-1 and TRBJ2-2, with a weak D call TRBD2 (5 bases). CDR1 and CDR2 (germline): KGHDR, SFDVKD. V lost 6 bases, J lost 0 bases, and 16 bases lay in between. The CDR3 loop spans 17 amino acids.

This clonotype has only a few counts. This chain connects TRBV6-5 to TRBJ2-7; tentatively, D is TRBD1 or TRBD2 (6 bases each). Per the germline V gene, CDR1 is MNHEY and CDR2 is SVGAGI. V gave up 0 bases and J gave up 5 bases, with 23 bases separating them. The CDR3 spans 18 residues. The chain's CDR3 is CASSYSSLIWGAENEQYF. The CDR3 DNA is TGTGCCAGCAGTTACTCTTCCCTCATATGGGGGGCTGAAAACGAGCAGTACTTC.

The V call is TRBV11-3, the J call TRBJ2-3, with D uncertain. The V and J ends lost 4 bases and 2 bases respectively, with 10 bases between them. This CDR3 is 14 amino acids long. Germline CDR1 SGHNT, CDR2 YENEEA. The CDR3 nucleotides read TGTGCCAGCAGCTACGACGCCTACACAGATACGCAGTATTTT. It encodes CASSYDAYTDTQYF.

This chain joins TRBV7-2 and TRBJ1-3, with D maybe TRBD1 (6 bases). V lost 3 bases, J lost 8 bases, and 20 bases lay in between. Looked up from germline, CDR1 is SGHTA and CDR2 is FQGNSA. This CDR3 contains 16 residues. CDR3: CASSFSIGGRMDTIYF. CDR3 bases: TGTGCCAGCAGCTTTAGCATTGGGGGGCGGATGGACACCATATATTTT.

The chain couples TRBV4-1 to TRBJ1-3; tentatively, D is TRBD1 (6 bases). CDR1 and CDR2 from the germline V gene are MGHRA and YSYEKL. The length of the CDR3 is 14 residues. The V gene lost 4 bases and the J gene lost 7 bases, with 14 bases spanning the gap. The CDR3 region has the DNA TGCGCCAGCAGCCTTGGCAGGGGATTGAACACCATATATTTT. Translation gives CASSLGRGLNTIYF.

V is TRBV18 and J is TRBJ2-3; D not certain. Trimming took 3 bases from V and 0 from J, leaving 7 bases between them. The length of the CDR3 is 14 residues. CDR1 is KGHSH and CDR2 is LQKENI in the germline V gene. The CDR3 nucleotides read TGTGCCAGCTCACCCACAGAGAGCACAGATACGCAGTATTTT. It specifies CASSPTESTDTQYF.

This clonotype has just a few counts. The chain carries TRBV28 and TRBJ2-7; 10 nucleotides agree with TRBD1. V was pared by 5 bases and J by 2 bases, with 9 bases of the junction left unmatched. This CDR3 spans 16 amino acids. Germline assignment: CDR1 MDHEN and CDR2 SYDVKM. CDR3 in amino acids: CASSGGRGTGAYEQYV. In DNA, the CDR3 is TGTGCCAGCAGTGGCGGTCGGGGGACAGGGGCCTACGAGCAGTACGTC.

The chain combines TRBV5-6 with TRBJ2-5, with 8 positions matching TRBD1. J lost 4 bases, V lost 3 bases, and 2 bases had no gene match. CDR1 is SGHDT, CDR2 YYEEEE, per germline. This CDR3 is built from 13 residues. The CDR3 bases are TGTGCCAGCAGCTCACAGGGGGTAGAGACCCAGTACTTC. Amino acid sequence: CASSSQGVETQYF.

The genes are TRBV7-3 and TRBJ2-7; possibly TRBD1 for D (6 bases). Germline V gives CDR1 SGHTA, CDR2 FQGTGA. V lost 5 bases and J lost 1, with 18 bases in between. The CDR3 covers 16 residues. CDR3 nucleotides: TGTGCCAGCAGCATTACCCCCAGGGGAACTTCCTACGAGCAGTACGTC. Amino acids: CASSITPRGTSYEQYV.

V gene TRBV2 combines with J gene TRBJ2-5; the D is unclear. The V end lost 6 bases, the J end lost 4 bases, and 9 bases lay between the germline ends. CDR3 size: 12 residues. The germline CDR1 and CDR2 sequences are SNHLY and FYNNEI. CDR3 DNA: TGTGCCAGCAGGCAGACGGGAGAGACCCAGTACTTC. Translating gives CASRQTGETQYF.

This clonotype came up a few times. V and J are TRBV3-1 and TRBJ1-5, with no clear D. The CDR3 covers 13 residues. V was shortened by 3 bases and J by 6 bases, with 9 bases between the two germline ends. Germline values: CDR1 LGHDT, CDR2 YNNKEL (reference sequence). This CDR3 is CASSQSRFQPQHF. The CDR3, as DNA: TGTGCCAGCAGCCAGTCCCGATTTCAGCCCCAGCATTTT.

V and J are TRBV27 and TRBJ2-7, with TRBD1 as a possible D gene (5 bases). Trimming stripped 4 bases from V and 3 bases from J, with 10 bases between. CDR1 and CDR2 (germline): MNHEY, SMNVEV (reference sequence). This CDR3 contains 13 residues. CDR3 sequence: CASSSGRGYEQYF. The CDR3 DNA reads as TGTGCCAGCAGTTCCGGTAGGGGCTACGAGCAGTACTTC.

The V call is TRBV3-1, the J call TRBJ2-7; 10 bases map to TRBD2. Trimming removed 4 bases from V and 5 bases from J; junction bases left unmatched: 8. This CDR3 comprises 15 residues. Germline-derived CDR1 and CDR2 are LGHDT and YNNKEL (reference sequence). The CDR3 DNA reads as TGTGCCAGCAGCCTGCATAGCGGGGGGAATGACGAGCAGTACTTC. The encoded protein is CASSLHSGGNDEQYF.

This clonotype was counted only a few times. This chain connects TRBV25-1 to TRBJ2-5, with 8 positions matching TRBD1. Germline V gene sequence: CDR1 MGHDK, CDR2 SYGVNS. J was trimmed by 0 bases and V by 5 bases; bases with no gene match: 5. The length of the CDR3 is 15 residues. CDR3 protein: CASSTRDRHQETQYF. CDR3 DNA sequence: TGTGCCAGCAGTACCCGGGACAGGCACCAAGAGACCCAGTACTTC.

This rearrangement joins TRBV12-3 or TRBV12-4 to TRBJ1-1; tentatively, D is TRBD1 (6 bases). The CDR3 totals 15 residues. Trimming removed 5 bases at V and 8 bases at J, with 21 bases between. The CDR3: CASSDSWDKGQEAFF. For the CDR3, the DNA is TGTGCCAGCAGTGACTCCTGGGACAAGGGGCAGGAAGCTTTCTTT.

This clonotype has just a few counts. As DNA, the CDR3 is TGTGCCACCAGCAGTAGGCAGGGAGTGCAGTTCTTC. This translates into CATSSRQGVQFF. The V call is TRBV15, the J call TRBJ2-1; D may correspond to TRBD1 or TRBD2 (5 bases each). CDR1 and CDR2 from the germline V gene are LNHNV and YYDKDF (reference sequence). V shed 3 bases and J shed 12 bases, with 12 bases lying between them. The CDR3 totals 12 residues. The whole variable domain, remainder taken from reference TRBV15 and TRBJ2-1, is DAMVIQNPRYQVTQFGKPVTLSCSQTLNHNVMYWYQQKSSQAPKLLFHYYDKDFNNEADTPDNFQSRRPNTSFCFLDIRSPGLGDTAMYLCATSSRQGVQFFGPGTRLTVL.